This T cell receptor (beta chain) was obtained from a study of blood T cell repertoires in COVID-19. On the study more broadly: Whether acute or convalescent, the COVID-19 samples came from the United States, Italy and Spain. T cells, B-cell-depleted T cells, or PBMCs provided the cDNA or gDNA that served as material.

Per the study methods: Estimation of nucleated cell counts was performed using reference gene primer amplification. Measured with immunoSEQ multiplex PCR; TCRdb has only the in-frame clones, and not every one. That table is the source of V, J and clone size, and D and trimming were worked out from the DNA. The sample lists a few hundred thousand clones; about 87% were seen once. The germline CDR1 and CDR2 sequences are PRHDT and FYEKMQ (reference sequence). The J segment lost 4 bases and the V segment lost 4 bases, leaving 4 bases of the junction unmatched. This CDR3 has 14 amino acids. V gene TRBV13 combines with J gene TRBJ1-1; TRBD1 matches at 9 bases. The clonotype comes from a woman between 35 and 50 years old with acute or convalescent COVID-19. Specimen: peripheral blood. The DNA for the CDR3 is TGTGCCAGCAGCTCCGGGACAGGGATCACTGAAGCTTTCTTT. Residues: CASSSGTGITEAFF.